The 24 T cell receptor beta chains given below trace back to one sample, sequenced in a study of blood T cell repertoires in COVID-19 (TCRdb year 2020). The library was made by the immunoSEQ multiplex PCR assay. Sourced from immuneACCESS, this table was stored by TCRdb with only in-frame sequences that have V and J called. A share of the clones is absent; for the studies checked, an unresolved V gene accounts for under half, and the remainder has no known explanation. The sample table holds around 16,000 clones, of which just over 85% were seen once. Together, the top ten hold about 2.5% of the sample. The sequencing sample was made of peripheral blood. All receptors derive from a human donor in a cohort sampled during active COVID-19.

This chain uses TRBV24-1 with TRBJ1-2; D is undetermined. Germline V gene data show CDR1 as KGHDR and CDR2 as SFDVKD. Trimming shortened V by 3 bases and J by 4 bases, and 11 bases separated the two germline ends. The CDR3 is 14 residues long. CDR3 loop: CATSDPTRSYGYTF. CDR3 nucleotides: TGTGCCACCAGTGATCCTACAAGGAGCTATGGCTACACCTTC.

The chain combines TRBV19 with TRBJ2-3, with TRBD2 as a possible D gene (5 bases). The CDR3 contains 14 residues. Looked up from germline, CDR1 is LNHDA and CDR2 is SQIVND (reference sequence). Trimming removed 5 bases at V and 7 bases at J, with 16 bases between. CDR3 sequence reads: CASSLLGVLHTQYF. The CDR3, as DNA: TGTGCCAGTAGTCTCCTCGGGGTTCTTCATACGCAGTATTTT. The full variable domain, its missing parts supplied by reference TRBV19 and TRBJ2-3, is DGGITQSPKYLFRKEGQNVTLSCEQNLNHDAMYWYRQDPGQGLRLIYYSQIVNDFQKGDIAEGYSVSREKKESFPLTVTSAQKNPTAFYLCASSLLGVLHTQYFGPGTRLTVL.

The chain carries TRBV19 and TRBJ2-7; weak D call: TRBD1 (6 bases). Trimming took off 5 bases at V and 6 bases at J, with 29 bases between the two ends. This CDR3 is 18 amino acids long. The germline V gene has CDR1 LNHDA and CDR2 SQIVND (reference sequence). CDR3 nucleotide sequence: TGTGCCAGTAGTTCTCCTCTCTCAGGGTCCAGGGGTAGACGCGAGCAGTACTTC. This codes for CASSSPLSGSRGRREQYF.

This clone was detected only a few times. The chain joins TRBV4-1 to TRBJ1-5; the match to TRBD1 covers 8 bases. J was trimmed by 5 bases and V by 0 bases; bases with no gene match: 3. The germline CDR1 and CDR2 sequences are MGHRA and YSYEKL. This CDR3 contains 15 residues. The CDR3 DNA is TGCGCCAGCAGCCAAGAGCCAGGGGGCTATCAGCCCCAGCATTTT. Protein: CASSQEPGGYQPQHF.

CDR3: CASSFGSAVTDTQYF. In DNA, the CDR3 is TGTGCCAGCAGTTTCGGGAGCGCCGTCACAGATACGCAGTATTTT. The gene calls are TRBV27 and TRBJ2-3; weak D call: TRBD2 (6 bases). The V end lost 3 bases, the J end lost 2 bases, and 12 bases lay between the germline ends. Germline CDR1 and CDR2: MNHEY and SMNVEV (reference sequence). CDR3 size: 15 residues.

The CDR3 DNA reads as TGTGCCAGTAGTATTTTGTTCCGTGGGGCGGTAGGAAATGAAAAACTGTTTTTT. Protein: CASSILFRGAVGNEKLFF. This sequence joins TRBV19 and TRBJ1-4, with D possibly being TRBD1 (5 bases). The CDR3 runs to 18 residues. Trimming took off 3 bases at V and 5 bases at J, with 22 bases between the two ends. In germline, CDR1 is LNHDA, CDR2 SQIVND (reference sequence).

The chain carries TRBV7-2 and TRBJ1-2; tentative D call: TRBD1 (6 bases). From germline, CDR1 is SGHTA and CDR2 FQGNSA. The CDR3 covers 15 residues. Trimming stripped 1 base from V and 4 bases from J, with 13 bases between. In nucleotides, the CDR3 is TGTGCCAGCAGCTTAGACAGGGTGGTGGTCTATGGCTACACCTTC. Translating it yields CASSLDRVVVYGYTF.

DNA of the CDR3: TGTGCCAGCAGCTTTGGGGGGGCGCGTGGCTACACCTTC. This encodes CASSFGGARGYTF. The genes are TRBV11-2 and TRBJ1-2; tentative D call: TRBD1 (6 bases). The CDR3 has 13 amino acids. CDR1 is SGHAT and CDR2 is FQNNGV in the germline V gene. V was pared by 3 bases and J by 7 bases, with 12 bases between.

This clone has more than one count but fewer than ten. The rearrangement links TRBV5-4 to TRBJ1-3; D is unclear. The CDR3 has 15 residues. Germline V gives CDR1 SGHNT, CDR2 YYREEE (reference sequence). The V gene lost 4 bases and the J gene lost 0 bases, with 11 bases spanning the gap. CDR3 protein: CASSTDLNSGNTIYF. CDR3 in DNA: TGTGCCAGCAGCACCGACTTAAACTCTGGAAACACCATATATTTT.

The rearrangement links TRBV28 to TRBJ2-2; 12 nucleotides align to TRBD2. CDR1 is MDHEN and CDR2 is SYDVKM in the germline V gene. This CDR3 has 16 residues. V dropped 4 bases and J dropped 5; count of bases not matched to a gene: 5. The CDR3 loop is CASSSTSGSETGELFF. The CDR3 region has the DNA TGTGCCAGCAGTTCGACTAGCGGGAGTGAAACCGGGGAGCTGTTTTTT.

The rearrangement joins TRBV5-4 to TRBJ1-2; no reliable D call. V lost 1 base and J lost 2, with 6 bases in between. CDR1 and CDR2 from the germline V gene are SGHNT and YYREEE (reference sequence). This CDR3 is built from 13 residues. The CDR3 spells CASSLPENYGYTF. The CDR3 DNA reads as TGTGCCAGCAGCTTGCCCGAGAACTATGGCTACACCTTC.

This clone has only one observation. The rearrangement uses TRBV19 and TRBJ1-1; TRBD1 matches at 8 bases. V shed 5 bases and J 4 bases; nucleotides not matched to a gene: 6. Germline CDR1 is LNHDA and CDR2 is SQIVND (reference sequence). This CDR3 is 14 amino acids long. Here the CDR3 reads CASSAQGAGTEAFF. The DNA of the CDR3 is TGTGCCAGTAGTGCCCAGGGGGCGGGCACTGAAGCTTTCTTT.

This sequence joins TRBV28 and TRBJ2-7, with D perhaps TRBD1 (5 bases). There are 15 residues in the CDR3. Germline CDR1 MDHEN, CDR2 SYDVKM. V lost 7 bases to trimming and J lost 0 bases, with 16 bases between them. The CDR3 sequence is CASNGRGSSSYEQYF. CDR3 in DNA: TGTGCCAGCAACGGAAGGGGCAGTAGCTCCTACGAGCAGTACTTC.

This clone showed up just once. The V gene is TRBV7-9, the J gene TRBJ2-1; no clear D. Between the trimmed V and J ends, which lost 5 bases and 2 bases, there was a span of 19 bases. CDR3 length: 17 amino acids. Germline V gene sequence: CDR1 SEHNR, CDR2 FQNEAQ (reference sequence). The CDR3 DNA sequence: TGTGCCAGCAGCCCGCGATCTCAGGTTATCGCCTACAATGAGCAGTTCTTC. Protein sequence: CASSPRSQVIAYNEQFF.

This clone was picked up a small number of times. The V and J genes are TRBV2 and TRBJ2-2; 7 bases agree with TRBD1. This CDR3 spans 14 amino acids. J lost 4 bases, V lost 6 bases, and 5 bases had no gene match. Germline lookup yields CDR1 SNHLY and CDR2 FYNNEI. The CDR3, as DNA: TGTGCCAGCAGCCCTACAGGGGCCACCGGGGAGCTGTTTTTT. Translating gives CASSPTGATGELFF.

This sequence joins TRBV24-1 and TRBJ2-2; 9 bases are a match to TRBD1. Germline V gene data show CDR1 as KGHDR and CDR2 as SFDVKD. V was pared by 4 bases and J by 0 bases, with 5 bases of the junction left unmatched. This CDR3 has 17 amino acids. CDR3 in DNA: TGTGCCACCAGTGAACCCCACAGGGGGCCGAACACCGGGGAGCTGTTTTTT. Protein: CATSEPHRGPNTGELFF.

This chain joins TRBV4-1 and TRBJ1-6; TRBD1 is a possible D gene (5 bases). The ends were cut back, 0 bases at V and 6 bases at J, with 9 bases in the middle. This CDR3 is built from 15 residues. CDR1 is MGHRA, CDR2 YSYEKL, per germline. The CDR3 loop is CASSQEPRANSPLHF. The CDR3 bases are TGCGCCAGCAGCCAAGAGCCCAGGGCTAATTCACCCCTCCACTTT.

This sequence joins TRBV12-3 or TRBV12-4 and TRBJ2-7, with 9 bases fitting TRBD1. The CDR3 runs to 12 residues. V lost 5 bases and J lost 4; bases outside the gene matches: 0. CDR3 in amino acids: CASSGQGYEQYF. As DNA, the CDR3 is TGTGCCAGCAGTGGACAGGGGTACGAGCAGTACTTC.

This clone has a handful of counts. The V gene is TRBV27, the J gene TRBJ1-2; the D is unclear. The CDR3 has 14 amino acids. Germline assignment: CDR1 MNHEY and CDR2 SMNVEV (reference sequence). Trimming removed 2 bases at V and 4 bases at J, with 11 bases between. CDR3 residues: CASSLVGSGYGYTF. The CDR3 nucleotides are TGTGCCAGCAGTTTAGTCGGGAGTGGCTATGGCTACACCTTC.

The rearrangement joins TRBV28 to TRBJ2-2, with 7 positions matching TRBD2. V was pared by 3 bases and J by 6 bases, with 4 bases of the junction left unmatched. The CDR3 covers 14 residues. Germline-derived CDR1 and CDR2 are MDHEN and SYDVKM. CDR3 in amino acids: CASSFSGLPGELFF. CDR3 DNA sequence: TGTGCCAGCAGTTTCTCGGGACTACCCGGGGAGCTGTTTTTT.

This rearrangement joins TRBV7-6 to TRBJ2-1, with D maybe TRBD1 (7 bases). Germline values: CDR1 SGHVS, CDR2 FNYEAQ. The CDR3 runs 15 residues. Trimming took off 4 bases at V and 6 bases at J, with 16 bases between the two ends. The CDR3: CASSSWRGRPNEQFF. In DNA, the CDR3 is TGTGCCAGCAGCTCCTGGAGGGGGCGACCCAATGAGCAGTTCTTC.

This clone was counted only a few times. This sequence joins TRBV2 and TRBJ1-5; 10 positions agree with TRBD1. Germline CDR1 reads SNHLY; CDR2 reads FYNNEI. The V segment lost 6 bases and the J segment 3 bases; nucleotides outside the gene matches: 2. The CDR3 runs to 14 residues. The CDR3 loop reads CASSGQGDNQPQHF. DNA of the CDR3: TGTGCCAGCAGCGGACAGGGGGACAATCAGCCCCAGCATTTT.

The CDR3 nucleotides read TGTGCCAGCAGCCAAGATCGTCGCGTCGCGGATACGCAGTATTTT. Encoded protein: CASSQDRRVADTQYF. This chain connects TRBV14 to TRBJ2-3; D is unresolved. The CDR3 totals 15 residues. Trimming left V 0 bases short and J 6 bases short, with 13 bases between. Germline V gives CDR1 SGHDN, CDR2 FVKESK.

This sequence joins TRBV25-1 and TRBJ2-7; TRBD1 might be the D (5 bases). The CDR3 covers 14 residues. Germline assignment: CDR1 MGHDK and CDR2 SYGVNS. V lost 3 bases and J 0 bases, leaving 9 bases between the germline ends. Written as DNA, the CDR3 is TGTGCCAGCAGTGACCCAGGGTTCTCCTACGAGCAGTACTTC. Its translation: CASSDPGFSYEQYF.